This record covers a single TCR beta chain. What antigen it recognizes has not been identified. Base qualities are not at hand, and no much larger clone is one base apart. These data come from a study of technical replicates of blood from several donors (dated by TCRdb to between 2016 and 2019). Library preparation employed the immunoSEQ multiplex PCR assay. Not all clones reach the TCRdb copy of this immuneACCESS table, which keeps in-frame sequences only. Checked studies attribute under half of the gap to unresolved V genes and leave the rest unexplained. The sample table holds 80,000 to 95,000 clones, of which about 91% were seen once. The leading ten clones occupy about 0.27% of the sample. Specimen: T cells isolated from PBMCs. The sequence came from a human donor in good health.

The bases read TGTGCCAGCAGCCGGGGTGACAGGGTGGACTATGGCTACACCTTC. Its product reads: CASSRGDRVDYGYTF. Here the chain combines TRBV11-2 and TRBJ1-2; 7 nucleotides in the junction match TRBD1. Ends trimmed: V by 5 bases, J by 3 bases; bases unmatched to a gene: 9. The CDR3 contains 15 residues, cysteine and phenylalanine counted. The CDR3 DNA has 45 bases and is translated from base 1. According to the germline V gene, CDR1 reads SGHAT and CDR2 reads FQNNGV.